This T cell receptor beta chain comes out of a study of blood T cell repertoires in COVID-19 (dated by TCRdb to about 2020). With regard to the full study: Collaborator samples came from the United States, Italy and Spain and covered acute and convalescent phases of COVID-19. The material from the prospective study consisted of cDNA or gDNA derived from T cells, B-cell-depleted T cells, or PBMCs. Subjects who had been exposed to COVID-19, were actively infected with it, or had recovered from it provided the deeply sampled blood TCRbeta repertoires that made up the dataset. The repertoires were released in a freely available public database intended as a resource for research on the immune response to SARS-CoV-2. Samples were obtained from the ongoing ImmuneRACE study (first 160 participants) and from over 1,000 subjects provided by 6 global collaborators. Nearly every sample came with metadata listing a de-identified subject ID, COVID-19 status, age in years and sex. HLA class I and class II types, where available, came from metadata supplied by the sample provider rather than from assay-based typing. General conclusions and limits of the study: The quantity of clinical and demographic metadata differed by source and by participant and was supplied without curation.

The immunoSEQ Assay, a bias-controlled multiplex PCR, was used to amplify TCRbeta CDR3 regions from genomic DNA. Per the original workflow: Within the assay, amplification of reference gene primers was used to estimate how many nucleated cells each sample contained. Sequence reads were collapsed and filtered to measure the absolute abundance of every unique TCRbeta CDR3 rearrangement. For each sample, productive Simpson clonality was calculated by taking the square root of Simpson's diversity index across productive rearrangements. The source is immuneACCESS, and TCRdb retained only in-frame sequences with V and J called. Part of the clones is not carried over; for the studies checked, unresolved V genes explain less than half of this, and the remainder is unexplained. D and trimming were read from the DNA, whereas the V and J calls and clone size are those reported in that table. The sample has about 110,000 clones on record, 84% of them singletons. The ten most abundant clones make up 13% to 15% of the sample.

Each collaborating institution followed its own protocols to collect whole blood in K2EDTA tubes. For TCRbeta analysis, collaborators shipped samples in one of three forms: frozen whole blood, isolated PBMCs, or DNA extracted from either of those sample types. This clone was seen a few times. Its target antigen remains unknown. Qualities for individual bases were not recorded, and no much larger clone is one base off. The receptor was isolated from a woman aged 55-69 years with acute or convalescent COVID-19. The specimen was peripheral blood.

The DNA sequence is TGTGCCAGCAGAGACAGGGGCTTAGGTTCACCCCTCCACTTT. It encodes CASRDRGLGSPLHF. This sequence uses TRBV2 and TRBJ1-6; 8 bases in the junction line up with TRBD1. V ends up 6 bases short and J 9 bases short, with an unmatched junction base count of 7. Its CDR3 holds 14 amino acids, cysteine through phenylalanine. CDR3 DNA is the only sequence kept; it has 42 bases, read in frame from the first base. As encoded in the germline V gene, CDR1 is SNHLY while CDR2 is FYNNEI.